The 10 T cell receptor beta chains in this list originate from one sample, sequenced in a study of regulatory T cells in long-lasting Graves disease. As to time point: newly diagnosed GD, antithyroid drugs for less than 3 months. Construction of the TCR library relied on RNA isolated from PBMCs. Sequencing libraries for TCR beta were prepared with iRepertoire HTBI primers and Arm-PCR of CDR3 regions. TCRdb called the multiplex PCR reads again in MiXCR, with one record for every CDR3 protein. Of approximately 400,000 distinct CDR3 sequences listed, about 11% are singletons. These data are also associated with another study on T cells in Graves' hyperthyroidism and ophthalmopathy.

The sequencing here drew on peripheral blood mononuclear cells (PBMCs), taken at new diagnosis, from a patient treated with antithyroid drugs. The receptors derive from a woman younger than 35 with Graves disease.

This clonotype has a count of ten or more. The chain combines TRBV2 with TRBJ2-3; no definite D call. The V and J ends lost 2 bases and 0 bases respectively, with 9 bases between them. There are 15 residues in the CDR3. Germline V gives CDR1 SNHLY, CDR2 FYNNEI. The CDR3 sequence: CASSEHEVSTDTQYF. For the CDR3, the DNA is TGTGCCAGCAGTGAACATGAAGTAAGCACAGATACGCAGTATTTT.

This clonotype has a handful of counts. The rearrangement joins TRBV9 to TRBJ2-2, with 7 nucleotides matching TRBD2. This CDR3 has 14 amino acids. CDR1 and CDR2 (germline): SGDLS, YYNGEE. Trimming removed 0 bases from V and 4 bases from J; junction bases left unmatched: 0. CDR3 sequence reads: CASSVGLATGELFF. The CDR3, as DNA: TGTGCCAGCAGCGTAGGACTAGCCACCGGGGAGCTGTTTTTT.

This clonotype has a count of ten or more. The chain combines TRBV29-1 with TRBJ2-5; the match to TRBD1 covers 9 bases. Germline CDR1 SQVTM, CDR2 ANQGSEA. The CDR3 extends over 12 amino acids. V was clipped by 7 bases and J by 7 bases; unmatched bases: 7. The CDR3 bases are TGCAGCGAGGGACAGGGTGAGACGACCCAGTACTTC. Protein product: CSEGQGETTQYF.

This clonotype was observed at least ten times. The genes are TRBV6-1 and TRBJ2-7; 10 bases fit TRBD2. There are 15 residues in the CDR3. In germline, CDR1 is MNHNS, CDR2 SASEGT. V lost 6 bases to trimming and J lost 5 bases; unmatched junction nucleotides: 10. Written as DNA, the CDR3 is TGTGCCAGCAGCCAGGGTAGCGGGAGGAGAGACGAGCAGTACTTC. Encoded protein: CASSQGSGRRDEQYF.

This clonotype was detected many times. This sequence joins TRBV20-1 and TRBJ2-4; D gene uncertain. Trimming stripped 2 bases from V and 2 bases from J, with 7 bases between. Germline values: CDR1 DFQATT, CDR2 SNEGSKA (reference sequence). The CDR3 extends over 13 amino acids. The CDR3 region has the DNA TGCAGTGCTAGATCGGGTTCCAAAAACATTCAGTACTTC. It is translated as CSARSGSKNIQYF.

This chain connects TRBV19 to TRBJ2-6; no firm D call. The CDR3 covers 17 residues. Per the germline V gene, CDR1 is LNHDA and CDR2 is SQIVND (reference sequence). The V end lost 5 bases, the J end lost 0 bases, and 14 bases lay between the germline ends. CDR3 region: CASSSRARLSGANVLTF. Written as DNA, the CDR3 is TGTGCCAGTAGTTCTCGGGCCCGACTCTCTGGGGCCAACGTCCTGACTTTC.

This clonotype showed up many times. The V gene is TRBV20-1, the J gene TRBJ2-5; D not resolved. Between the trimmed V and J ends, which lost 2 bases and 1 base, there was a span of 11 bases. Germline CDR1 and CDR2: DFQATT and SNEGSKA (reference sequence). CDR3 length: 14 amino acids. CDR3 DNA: TGCAGTGCTAGATTGGCAGGCCTCCAAGAGACCCAGTACTTC. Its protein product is CSARLAGLQETQYF.

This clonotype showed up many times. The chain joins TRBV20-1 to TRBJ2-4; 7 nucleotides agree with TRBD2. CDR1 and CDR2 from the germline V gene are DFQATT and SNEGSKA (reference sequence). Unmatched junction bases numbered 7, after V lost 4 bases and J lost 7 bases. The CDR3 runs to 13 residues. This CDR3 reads CSANRGVGNIQYF. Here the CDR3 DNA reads TGCAGTGCTAACCGGGGGGTGGGTAACATTCAGTACTTC.

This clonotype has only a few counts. The CDR3: CASSEPSRTDTQYF. In nucleotides, the CDR3 is TGCGCCAGCAGTGAGCCTAGTCGGACAGATACGCAGTATTTT. J is TRBJ2-3 and V is TRBV10-1; D gene uncertain. The length of the CDR3 is 14 residues. Trimming shortened V by 2 bases and J by 3 bases, and 9 bases separated the two germline ends. Germline loops: CDR1 WNHNN, CDR2 SYGVQD (reference sequence).

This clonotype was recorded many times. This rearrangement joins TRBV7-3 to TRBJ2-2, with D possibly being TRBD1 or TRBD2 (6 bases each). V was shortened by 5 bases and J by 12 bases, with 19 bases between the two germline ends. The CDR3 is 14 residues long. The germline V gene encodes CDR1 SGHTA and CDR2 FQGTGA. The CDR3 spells CASSPWGATTKLFF. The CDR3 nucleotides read TGTGCCAGCAGCCCATGGGGGGCGACGACCAAGCTGTTTTTT.